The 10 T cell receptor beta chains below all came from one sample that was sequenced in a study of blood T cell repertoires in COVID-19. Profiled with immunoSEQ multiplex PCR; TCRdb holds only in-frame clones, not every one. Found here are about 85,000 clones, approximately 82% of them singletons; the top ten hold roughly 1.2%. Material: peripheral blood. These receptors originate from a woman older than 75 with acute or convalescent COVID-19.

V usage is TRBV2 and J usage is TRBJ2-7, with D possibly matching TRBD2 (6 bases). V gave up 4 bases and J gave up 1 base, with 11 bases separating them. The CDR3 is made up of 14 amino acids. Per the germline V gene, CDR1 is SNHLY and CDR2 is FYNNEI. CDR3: CASSVSSASYEQYF. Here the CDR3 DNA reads TGTGCCAGCAGTGTATCTAGCGCGTCCTACGAGCAGTACTTC.

The CDR3 nucleotides read TGTGCCAGCAGCCAAGCCGGGTTGTCTCCCTACGAGCAGTACTTC. Protein: CASSQAGLSPYEQYF. The chain joins TRBV3-1 (or the pseudogene TRBV3-2) to TRBJ2-7; D gene ambiguous. CDR3 length: 15 residues. Germline values: CDR1 LGHDT, CDR2 YNNKEL (reference sequence). Trimming cost V 1 base and J 2 bases, with 12 bases left between them.

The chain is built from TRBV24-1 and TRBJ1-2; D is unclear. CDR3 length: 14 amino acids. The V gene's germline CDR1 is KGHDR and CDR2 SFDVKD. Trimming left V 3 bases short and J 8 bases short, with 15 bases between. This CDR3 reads CATSDPSRRGGYTF. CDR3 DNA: TGTGCCACCAGTGATCCATCTCGACGAGGAGGCTACACCTTC.

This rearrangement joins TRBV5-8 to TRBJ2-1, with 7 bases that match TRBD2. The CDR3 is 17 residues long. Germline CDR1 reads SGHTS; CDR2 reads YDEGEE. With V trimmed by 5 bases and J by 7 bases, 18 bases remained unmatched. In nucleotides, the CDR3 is TGTGCCAGCAGTTCTACCCCGACTAGCCTCCTACAGAATGAGCAGTTCTTC. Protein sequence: CASSSTPTSLLQNEQFF.

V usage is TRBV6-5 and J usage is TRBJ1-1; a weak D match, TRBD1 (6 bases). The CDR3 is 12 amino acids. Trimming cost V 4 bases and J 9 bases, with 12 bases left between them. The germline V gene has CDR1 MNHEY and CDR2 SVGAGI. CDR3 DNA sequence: TGTGCCAGCAGTTCCCCCGACAGGAAAGCTTTCTTT. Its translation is CASSSPDRKAFF.

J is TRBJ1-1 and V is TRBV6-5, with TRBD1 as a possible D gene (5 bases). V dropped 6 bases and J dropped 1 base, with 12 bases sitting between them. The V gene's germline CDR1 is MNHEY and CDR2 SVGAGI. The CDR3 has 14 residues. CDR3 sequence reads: CASRNRRKNTEAFF. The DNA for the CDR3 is TGTGCCAGCAGAAACAGGAGAAAGAACACTGAAGCTTTCTTT.

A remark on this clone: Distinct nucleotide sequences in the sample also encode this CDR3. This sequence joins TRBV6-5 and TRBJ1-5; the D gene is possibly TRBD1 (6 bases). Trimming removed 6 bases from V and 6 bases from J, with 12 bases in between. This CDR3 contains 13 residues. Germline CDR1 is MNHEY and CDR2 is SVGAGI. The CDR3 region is CASRGGGVQPQHF. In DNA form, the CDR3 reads TGTGCCAGCAGAGGGGGTGGGGTTCAGCCCCAGCATTTT.

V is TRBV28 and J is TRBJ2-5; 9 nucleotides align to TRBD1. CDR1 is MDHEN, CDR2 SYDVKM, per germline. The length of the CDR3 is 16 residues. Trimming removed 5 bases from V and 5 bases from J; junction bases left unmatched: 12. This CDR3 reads CASSGPRQGDSETQYF. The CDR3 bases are TGTGCCAGCAGTGGCCCCCGACAGGGGGATTCGGAGACCCAGTACTTC.

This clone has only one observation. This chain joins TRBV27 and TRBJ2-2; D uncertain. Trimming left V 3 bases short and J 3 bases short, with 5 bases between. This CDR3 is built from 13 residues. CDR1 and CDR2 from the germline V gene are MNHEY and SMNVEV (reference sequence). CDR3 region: CASSFQYTGELFF. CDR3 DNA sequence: TGTGCCAGCAGTTTCCAGTACACCGGGGAGCTGTTTTTT.

In nucleotides, the CDR3 is TGTGCCAGCAGCCGGACAGGTCAAAATGAAAAACTGTTTTTT. This sequence encodes CASSRTGQNEKLFF. V usage is TRBV9 and J usage is TRBJ1-4, with 7 bases aligning to TRBD1. The CDR3 is 14 amino acids. Germline V gives CDR1 SGDLS, CDR2 YYNGEE. V gave up 4 bases and J gave up 5 bases; unmatched junction bases: 5.